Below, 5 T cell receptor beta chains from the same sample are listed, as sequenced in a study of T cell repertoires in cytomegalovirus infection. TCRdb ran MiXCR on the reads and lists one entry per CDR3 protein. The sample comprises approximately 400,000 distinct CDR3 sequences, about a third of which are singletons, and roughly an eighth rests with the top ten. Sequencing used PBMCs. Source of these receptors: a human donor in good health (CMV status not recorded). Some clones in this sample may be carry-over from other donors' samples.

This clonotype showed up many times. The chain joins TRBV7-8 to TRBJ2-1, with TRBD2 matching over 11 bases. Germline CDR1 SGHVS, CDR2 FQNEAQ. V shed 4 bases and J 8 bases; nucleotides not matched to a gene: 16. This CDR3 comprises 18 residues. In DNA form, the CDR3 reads TGTGCCAGCAGCTCCCTAGCGGGGGGCCGCTTTTCCACCCATGAGCAGTTCTTC. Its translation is CASSSLAGGRFSTHEQFF.

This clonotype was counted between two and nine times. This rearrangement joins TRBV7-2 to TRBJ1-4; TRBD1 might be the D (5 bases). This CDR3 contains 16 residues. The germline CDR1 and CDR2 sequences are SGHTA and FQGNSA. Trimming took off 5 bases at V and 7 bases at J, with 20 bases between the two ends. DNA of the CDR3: TGTGCCAGCAGCGAAGGGAGACAGTTAGGCCCTGAAAAACTGTTTTTT. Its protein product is CASSEGRQLGPEKLFF.

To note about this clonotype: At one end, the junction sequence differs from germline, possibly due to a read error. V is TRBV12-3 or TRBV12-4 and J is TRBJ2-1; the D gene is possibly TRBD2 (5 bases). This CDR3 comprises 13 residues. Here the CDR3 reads CSSSLVANNEQFF. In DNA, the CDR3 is TGTTCCAGCAGTTTAGTAGCGAACAATGAGCAGTTCTTC.

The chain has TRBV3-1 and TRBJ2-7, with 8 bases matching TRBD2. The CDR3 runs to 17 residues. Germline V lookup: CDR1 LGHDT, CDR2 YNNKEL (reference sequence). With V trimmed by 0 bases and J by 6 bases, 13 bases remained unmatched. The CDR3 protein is CASSQDVRNGGAGEQYF. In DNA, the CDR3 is TGTGCCAGCAGCCAAGATGTGAGAAACGGGGGGGCTGGCGAGCAGTACTTC.

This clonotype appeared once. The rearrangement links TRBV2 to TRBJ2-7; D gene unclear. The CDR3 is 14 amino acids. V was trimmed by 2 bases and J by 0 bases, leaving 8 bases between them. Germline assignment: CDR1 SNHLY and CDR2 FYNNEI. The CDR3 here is CASSERTVSYEQYF. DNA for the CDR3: TGTGCCAGCAGTGAACGGACGGTCTCCTACGAGCAGTACTTC. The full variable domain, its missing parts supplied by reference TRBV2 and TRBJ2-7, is EPEVTQTPSHQVTQMGQEVILRCVPISNHLYFYWYRQILGQKVEFLVSFYNNEISEKSEIFDDQFSVERPDGSNFTLKIRSTKLEDSAMYFCASSERTVSYEQYFGPGTRLTVT.